This TCR beta chain was sequenced during a study of beta chain features in type 1 diabetes. Across the whole study: All samples yielded some 100,000,000 examined sorted cells. Broader study findings: Shorter TCRB CDR3s, moderately but significantly so, were found in Type 1 diabetes patients in all four CD4+ subsets. Although PCR might favor shorter templates, it would do so equally in patients and controls.

This clone has just a few counts. The antigen is not known. The CDR3 covers 14 residues. The isolated RNA, all of it, was reverse transcribed, so expressed TCRB transcripts were what got sequenced. The protocol was immunoSEQ multiplex PCR, while the TCRdb copy is restricted to in-frame clones and leaves out a portion. The sample yields about 240,000 clones, roughly 13% seen once. This rearrangement joins TRBV21-1 to TRBJ2-7; TRBD1, as called in the table, went unchecked against the DNA. TRBV21-1 represents a pseudogene. Specimen: naive CD4+ T cells from blood. The TCR originated in a young man with type 1 diabetes. CDR3 sequence reads: CASTGLDGCYEQYF. Written as DNA, the CDR3 is TGTGCCAGCACAGGCTTGGATGGATGCTACGAGCAGTACTTC.